These 26 T cell receptor beta chains were sequenced from one sample in a study of metastatic and nonmetastatic thyroid tumors. All patients reached thyroid surgery having received no treatment beforehand. TCRdb re-analyzed the PCR reads through MiXCR. Of approximately 38,000 clones detected, around a sixth appear once; the ten largest clones hold 9% to 10%. The source material was tumor tissue. The source of these receptors is a female donor with papillary thyroid cancer or a benign thyroid nodule (not recorded which). Some clones in this sample may be carry-over from other donors' samples.

This chain links TRBV9 with TRBJ2-3, with 7 nucleotides matching TRBD2. The CDR3 is made up of 14 amino acids. J was trimmed by 4 bases and V by 1 base; bases with no gene match: 3. The V gene's germline CDR1 is SGDLS and CDR2 YYNGEE. CDR3 sequence: CASSVNSGPDTQYF. CDR3 DNA: TGTGCCAGCAGCGTAAATAGCGGGCCAGATACGCAGTATTTT.

V usage is TRBV20-1 and J usage is TRBJ1-1, with 7 bases matching TRBD1. This CDR3 has 15 residues. Germline V gene lookup returns CDR1 DFQATT and CDR2 SNEGSKA (reference sequence). Trimming took 2 bases from V and 4 from J; bases not matched to a gene: 10. As DNA, the CDR3 is TGCAGTGCTAGATACGCCGCACAGGGGTCCACTGAAGCTTTCTTT. Translated, it gives CSARYAAQGSTEAFF.

This clone was seen many times. The gene calls are TRBV19 and TRBJ2-7, with TRBD1 identical over 9 bases. V shed 3 bases, J shed 4 bases, and the junction held 4 bases outside the gene matches. Germline V CDR1 and CDR2: LNHDA, SQIVND (reference sequence). The CDR3 runs 14 residues. For the CDR3, the DNA is TGTGCCAGTAGTATTACAGGGGGCGATTACGAGCAGTACTTC. This sequence encodes CASSITGGDYEQYF.

The rearrangement links TRBV7-9 to TRBJ1-2; possibly TRBD1 for D (6 bases). The CDR3 spans 13 residues. Germline assignment: CDR1 SEHNR and CDR2 FQNEAQ (reference sequence). V lost 10 bases to trimming and J lost 5 bases, with 17 bases between them. The DNA for the CDR3 is TGTGCCACTACGGCCGGGGGGCGGTATGGCTACACCTTC. It is translated as CATTAGGRYGYTF.

The chain recombines TRBV6-1 with TRBJ1-1; no definite D call. From germline, CDR1 is MNHNS and CDR2 SASEGT. V shed 7 bases and J shed 11 bases, with 29 bases lying between them. This CDR3 has 16 amino acids. This chain's CDR3 is CASTRISGQPSASAFF. Written as DNA, the CDR3 is TGTGCCAGCACTCGAATTAGCGGGCAGCCCTCGGCATCGGCTTTCTTT.

This clone was counted many times. This rearrangement joins TRBV4-1 to TRBJ2-5; D uncertain. V gave up 5 bases and J gave up 2 bases, with 12 bases separating them. This CDR3 is built from 14 residues. Germline V gives CDR1 MGHRA, CDR2 YSYEKL. DNA of the CDR3: TGCGCCAGCAGCGACAAGATCGCTCAAGAGACCCAGTACTTC. It specifies CASSDKIAQETQYF.

Only a few counts were recorded for this clone. A single base separates this from a much larger clone, so it may be a read error. Other nucleotide sequences from this sample produce the same CDR3. The rearrangement uses TRBV12-3 or TRBV12-4 and TRBJ2-4; 9 bases line up with TRBD1. The V gene end was trimmed by 5 bases and the J gene end by 1 base; junction bases not matched to a gene: 6. The CDR3 has 16 residues. This CDR3 is CASSKTGGAAKNIQYF. Here the CDR3 DNA reads TGTGCCAGCAGTAAAACAGGGGGCGCCGCCAAAAACATTCAGTACTTC.

This clone has a count of ten or more. This chain joins TRBV7-2 and TRBJ2-7, with TRBD2 matching over 7 bases. V shed 3 bases, J shed 6 bases, and the junction held 11 bases outside the gene matches. Germline CDR1 reads SGHTA; CDR2 reads FQGNSA. The CDR3 extends over 15 amino acids. The CDR3 here is CASSLVGGPNVEQYF. The CDR3 region has the DNA TGTGCCAGCAGCTTGGTGGGAGGGCCGAATGTCGAGCAGTACTTC.

This clone occurred once. Being one base from a much bigger clone, this may be a read error. The rearrangement joins TRBV5-4 to TRBJ2-7, with D maybe TRBD2 (6 bases). This CDR3 has 17 amino acids. Germline V gives CDR1 SGHNT, CDR2 YYREEE (reference sequence). Trimming removed 3 bases from V and 8 bases from J, with 27 bases in between. CDR3 residues: CASSSARPGSPRGKQYF. CDR3 bases: TGTGCCAGCAGCTCAGCCCGCCCCGGGAGCCCTCGGGGCAAGCAGTACTTC. Together with reference TRBV5-4 and TRBJ2-7, the CDR3 gives the full variable domain: ETGVTQSPTHLIKTRGQQVTLRCSSQSGHNTVSWYQQALGQGPQFIFQYYREEENGRGNFPPRFSGLQFPNYSSELNVNALELDDSALYLCASSSARPGSPRGKQYFGPGTRLTVT.

This clone was picked up many times. The V and J genes are TRBV20-1 and TRBJ2-3; 16 nucleotides align to TRBD2. J was trimmed by 0 bases and V by 8 bases; bases with no gene match: 5. The CDR3 length is 16 residues. Germline CDR1 is DFQATT and CDR2 is SNEGSKA (reference sequence). CDR3 sequence reads: CSSGLAGGASTDTQYF. The CDR3 DNA is TGCAGTTCGGGACTAGCGGGGGGGGCGAGCACAGATACGCAGTATTTT.

In the case of this clone: A junction end diverges from the germline sequence, so it may reflect a read error. This rearrangement joins TRBV20-1 to TRBJ2-7, with D possibly being TRBD1 (5 bases). The CDR3 runs to 12 residues. The V gene's germline CDR1 is DFQATT and CDR2 SNEGSKA (reference sequence). CDR3 region: CIAGGRAYEHYF. DNA for the CDR3: TGCATTGCCGGCGGCAGGGCCTACGAGCATTACTTC.

This clone was found many times. The chain combines TRBV7-2 with TRBJ1-1; maybe TRBD1 (5 bases). CDR3 length: 12 amino acids. Per germline, CDR1 SGHTA and CDR2 FQGNSA. The V and J ends lost 6 bases and 10 bases respectively, with 15 bases between them. CDR3 in DNA: TGTGCCAGCAGTTTAAGAGGGGCCGGAGCTTTCTTT. This gives the protein CASSLRGAGAFF.

This clone was counted many times. The rearrangement links TRBV28 to TRBJ2-6; no clear D. The CDR3 is made up of 15 amino acids. V was cut by 6 bases and J by 1 base, with 10 bases left in between. From germline, CDR1 is MDHEN and CDR2 SYDVKM. CDR3: CASSPMGSGANVLTF. CDR3 sequence (DNA): TGTGCCAGCAGCCCTATGGGGTCTGGGGCCAACGTCCTGACTTTC.

This clone was found many times. This CDR3 is also generated by other DNA sequences in the sample. The chain has TRBV2 and TRBJ2-1; 10 nucleotides align to TRBD2. J lost 4 bases, V lost 6 bases, and 3 bases had no gene match. The CDR3 is 14 amino acids. From germline, CDR1 is SNHLY and CDR2 FYNNEI. CDR3 region: CASRAGLAYNEQFF. The CDR3 region has the DNA TGTGCCAGCAGGGCGGGACTAGCGTACAATGAGCAGTTCTTC. Full variable domain (rest looked up from reference TRBV2 and TRBJ2-1): EPEVTQTPSHQVTQMGQEVILRCVPISNHLYFYWYRQILGQKVEFLVSFYNNEISEKSEIFDDQFSVERPDGSNFTLKIRSTKLEDSAMYFCASRAGLAYNEQFFGPGTRLTVL.

The chain employs TRBV12-3 or TRBV12-4 and TRBJ2-1, with D perhaps matching TRBD2 (5 bases). The CDR3 contains 15 residues. Trimming took off 6 bases at V and 6 bases at J, with 18 bases between the two ends. Here the CDR3 reads CASSPEGEGTNEQFF. The CDR3 nucleotides read TGTGCCAGCAGCCCGGAAGGTGAGGGTACCAATGAGCAGTTCTTC.

The table lists this clone with many counts. V is TRBV15 and J is TRBJ2-5, with 9 nucleotides matching TRBD1. Germline V gene data show CDR1 as LNHNV and CDR2 as YYDKDF (reference sequence). CDR3 length: 14 residues. Trimming cost V 5 bases and J 3 bases; bases outside gene matches: 4. The CDR3 region is CATSERTGEETQYF. Written as DNA, the CDR3 is TGTGCCACCAGCGAACGGACAGGGGAAGAGACCCAGTACTTC. Complete variable domain (other parts from reference TRBV15 and TRBJ2-5): DAMVIQNPRYQVTQFGKPVTLSCSQTLNHNVMYWYQQKSSQAPKLLFHYYDKDFNNEADTPDNFQSRRPNTSFCFLDIRSPGLGDTAMYLCATSERTGEETQYFGPGTRLLVL.

The chain recombines TRBV6-1 with TRBJ2-7; D ambiguous. The CDR3 length is 14 residues. Germline V gene lookup returns CDR1 MNHNS and CDR2 SASEGT. Trimming removed 2 bases from V and 7 bases from J, with 15 bases in between. The CDR3 sequence is CASSESPLVGEQYF. For the CDR3, the DNA is TGTGCCAGCAGTGAATCACCACTGGTTGGTGAGCAGTACTTC.

The chain recombines TRBV29-1 with TRBJ2-7; the match to TRBD1 covers 10 bases. CDR1 and CDR2 from the germline V gene are SQVTM and ANQGSEA. J was trimmed by 2 bases and V by 7 bases; bases with no gene match: 8. This CDR3 has 14 residues. The CDR3 sequence: CSGGTGTGAYEQYF. DNA for the CDR3: TGCAGCGGTGGGACCGGGACAGGGGCCTACGAGCAGTACTTC.

Many counts were recorded for this clone. V is TRBV5-1 and J is TRBJ2-1; no clear D gene. Germline CDR1 reads SGHRS; CDR2 reads YFSETQ. The germline V and J ends were trimmed by 5 bases and 10 bases, with 16 bases remaining between them. The CDR3 runs to 13 residues. Here the CDR3 reads CASRPTPYFEQFF. Here the CDR3 DNA reads TGCGCCAGCAGACCAACACCCTATTTCGAGCAGTTCTTC.

This clone was picked up many times. V is TRBV5-8 and J is TRBJ1-1; perhaps TRBD1 as D (6 bases). CDR1 SGHTS and CDR2 YDEGEE come from the germline V gene. Trimming pared 5 bases from V and 5 bases from J, leaving 13 bases between. CDR3 length equals 13 residues. CDR3 amino acids: CASRVGGGTEAFF. In DNA form, the CDR3 reads TGTGCCAGCAGAGTAGGGGGTGGAACTGAAGCTTTCTTT.

This clone was observed many times. The chain carries TRBV20-1 and TRBJ1-2; D is undetermined. This CDR3 comprises 11 residues. Trimming pared 5 bases from V and 8 bases from J, leaving 12 bases between. Germline CDR1 DFQATT, CDR2 SNEGSKA (reference sequence). The CDR3 nucleotides read TGCAGTGCTGACCGTCTGGGCGGCTACACCTTC. Protein: CSADRLGGYTF.

This clone was recorded many times. The chain links TRBV5-1 to TRBJ2-1; maybe TRBD2 (6 bases). In germline, CDR1 is SGHRS, CDR2 YFSETQ. The V and J ends lost 3 bases and 6 bases respectively, with 13 bases between them. CDR3 length equals 14 residues. The CDR3 DNA sequence: TGCGCCAGCAGCTCACGGGACTTTTCCAATGAGCAGTTCTTC. It is translated as CASSSRDFSNEQFF.

This clone was detected ten times or more. This chain joins TRBV6-5 and TRBJ2-1, with 8 bases fitting TRBD2. The CDR3 runs 14 residues. Germline CDR1 reads MNHEY; CDR2 reads SVGAGI. Trimming removed 0 bases from V and 7 bases from J; junction bases left unmatched: 2. The CDR3 bases are TGTGCCAGCAGTTACTCGGGACTAGAAAATGAGCAGTTCTTC. This codes for CASSYSGLENEQFF.

This clone was seen repeatedly, ten times or more. The rearrangement links TRBV2 to TRBJ2-7; TRBD1 agrees at 7 bases. Trimming removed 7 bases from V and 0 bases from J; junction bases left unmatched: 9. Germline CDR1 and CDR2: SNHLY and FYNNEI. CDR3 length: 15 residues. CDR3 residues: CASTWDRQTSYEQYF. The DNA of the CDR3 is TGTGCCAGCACCTGGGACAGACAGACCTCCTACGAGCAGTACTTC.

This clone appeared a few times. V gene TRBV27 combines with J gene TRBJ1-1; TRBD1 matches 7 bases. The CDR3 runs 14 residues. Germline values: CDR1 MNHEY, CDR2 SMNVEV (reference sequence). V lost 2 bases, J lost 0 bases, and 0 bases stayed unmatched. The CDR3: CASSLDRVNTEAFF. DNA of the CDR3: TGTGCCAGCAGTTTAGACAGGGTGAACACTGAAGCTTTCTTT.

This clone was counted many times. The chain links TRBV29-1 to TRBJ2-3, with D maybe TRBD2 (7 bases). Germline CDR1 reads SQVTM; CDR2 reads ANQGSEA. V lost 7 bases and J lost 4, with 21 bases in between. The CDR3 consists of 15 residues. This CDR3 is CSAPGMGGGPDTQYF. Here the CDR3 DNA reads TGCAGCGCCCCGGGGATGGGGGGGGGGCCAGATACGCAGTATTTT.